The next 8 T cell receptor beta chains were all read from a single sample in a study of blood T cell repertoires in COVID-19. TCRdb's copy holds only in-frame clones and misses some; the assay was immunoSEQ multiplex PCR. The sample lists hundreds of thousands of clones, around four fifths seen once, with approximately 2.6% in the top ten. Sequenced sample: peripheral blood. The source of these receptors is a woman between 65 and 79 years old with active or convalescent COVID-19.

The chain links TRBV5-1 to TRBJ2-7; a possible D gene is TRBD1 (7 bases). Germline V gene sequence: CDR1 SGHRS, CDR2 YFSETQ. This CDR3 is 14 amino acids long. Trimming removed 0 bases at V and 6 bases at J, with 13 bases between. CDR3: CASSLGRGDGEQYF. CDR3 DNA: TGCGCCAGCAGCTTGGGCAGGGGGGACGGCGAGCAGTACTTC.

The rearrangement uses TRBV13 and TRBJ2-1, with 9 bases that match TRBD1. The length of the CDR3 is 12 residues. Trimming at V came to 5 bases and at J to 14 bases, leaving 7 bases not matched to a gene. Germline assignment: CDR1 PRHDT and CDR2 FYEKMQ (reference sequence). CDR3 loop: CASSTWGQGKFF. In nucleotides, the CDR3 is TGTGCCAGCAGCACATGGGGACAGGGCAAGTTCTTC.

CDR3 sequence (DNA): TGTGCCAGCAGTTTAGGACAGTCCCTTACCGCCTACGAGCAGTACTTC. Translation gives CASSLGQSLTAYEQYF. This chain joins TRBV28 and TRBJ2-7; weak D call: TRBD1 (6 bases). This CDR3 has 16 amino acids. Looked up from germline, CDR1 is MDHEN and CDR2 is SYDVKM. The V and J ends lost 2 bases and 2 bases respectively, with 16 bases between them. The variable domain in full, with the rest retrieved from reference TRBV28 and TRBJ2-7, is DVKVTQSSRYLVKRTGEKVFLECVQDMDHENMFWYRQDPGLGLRLIYFSYDVKMKEKGDIPEGYSVSREKKERFSLILESASTNQTSMYLCASSLGQSLTAYEQYFGPGTRLTVT.

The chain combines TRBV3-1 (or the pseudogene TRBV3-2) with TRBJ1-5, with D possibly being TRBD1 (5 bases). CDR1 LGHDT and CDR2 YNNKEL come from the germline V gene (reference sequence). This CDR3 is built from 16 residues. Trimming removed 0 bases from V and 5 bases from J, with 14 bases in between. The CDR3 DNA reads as TGTGCCAGCAGCCAAGATCCAGACAGTGAACATCAGCCCCAGCATTTT. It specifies CASSQDPDSEHQPQHF.

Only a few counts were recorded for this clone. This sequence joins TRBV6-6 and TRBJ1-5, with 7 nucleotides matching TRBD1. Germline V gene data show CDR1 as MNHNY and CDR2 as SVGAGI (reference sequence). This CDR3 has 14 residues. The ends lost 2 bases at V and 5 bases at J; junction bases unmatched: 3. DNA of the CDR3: TGTGCCAGCAGTTACGGGACAGACTATCAGCCCCAGCATTTT. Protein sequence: CASSYGTDYQPQHF.

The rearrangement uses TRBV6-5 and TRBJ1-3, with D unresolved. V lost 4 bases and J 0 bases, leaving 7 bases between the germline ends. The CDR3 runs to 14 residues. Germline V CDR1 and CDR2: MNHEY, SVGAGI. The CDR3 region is CASSSLGSGNTIYF. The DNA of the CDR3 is TGTGCCAGCAGTTCACTCGGCTCTGGAAACACCATATATTTT.

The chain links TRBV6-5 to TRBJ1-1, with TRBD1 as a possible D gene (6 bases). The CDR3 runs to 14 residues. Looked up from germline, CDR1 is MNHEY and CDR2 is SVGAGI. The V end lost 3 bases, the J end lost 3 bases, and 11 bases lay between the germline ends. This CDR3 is CASSYWAGDTEAFF. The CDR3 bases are TGTGCCAGCAGTTATTGGGCAGGGGACACTGAAGCTTTCTTT.

CDR3 protein: CASSQAFTVGAKNIQYF. CDR3 DNA sequence: TGTGCCAGCAGCCAAGCTTTTACAGTGGGAGCCAAAAACATTCAGTACTTC. V is TRBV14 and J is TRBJ2-4, with unresolved D. Germline loops: CDR1 SGHDN, CDR2 FVKESK. V dropped 1 base and J dropped 0 bases, with 13 bases sitting between them. This CDR3 region has 17 residues.